The clone carrying this TCR beta chain was observed a few times. A library of TCRbeta sequences, prepared with unique molecular identifiers, was generated. TCRdb reprocessed the PCR reads with MiXCR, giving one entry per CDR3 protein. The sample lists 190,000 or so distinct CDR3 sequences, about 6.8% occurring once. This entry is derived from a study of T-cell reconstitution after alpha-beta-depleted transplantation in children. Germline V gene sequence: CDR1 MGHDK, CDR2 SYGVNS. This CDR3 has 14 residues. The J segment lost 6 bases and the V segment lost 7 bases, leaving 8 bases of the junction unmatched.

The clonotype comes from a human donor who donated a stem cell graft to a child with Wiskott-Aldrich syndrome. The chain couples TRBV25-1 to TRBJ2-2; 7 bases match TRBD2. The sequencing used PBMCs from the stem cell graft donor, collected from the stem cell graft. The CDR3 sequence is CASTHGEGPGELFF. Here the CDR3 DNA reads TGTGCCAGCACCCACGGGGAGGGGCCCGGGGAGCTGTTTTTT.